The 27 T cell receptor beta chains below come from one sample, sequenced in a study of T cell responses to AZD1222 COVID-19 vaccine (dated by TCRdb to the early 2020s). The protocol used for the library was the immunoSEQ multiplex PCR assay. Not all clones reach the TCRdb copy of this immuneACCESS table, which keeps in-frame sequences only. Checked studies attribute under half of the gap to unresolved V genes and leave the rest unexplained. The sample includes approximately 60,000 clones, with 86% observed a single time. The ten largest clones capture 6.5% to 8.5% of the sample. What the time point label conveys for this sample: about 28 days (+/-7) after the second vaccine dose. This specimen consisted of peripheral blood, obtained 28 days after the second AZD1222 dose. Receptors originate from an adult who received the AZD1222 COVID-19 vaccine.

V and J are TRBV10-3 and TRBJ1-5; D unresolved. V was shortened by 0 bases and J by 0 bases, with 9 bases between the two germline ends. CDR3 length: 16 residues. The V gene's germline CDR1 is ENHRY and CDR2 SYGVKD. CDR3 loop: CAISESTGYSNQPQHF. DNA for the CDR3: TGTGCCATCAGTGAGTCGACGGGGTATAGCAATCAGCCCCAGCATTTT.

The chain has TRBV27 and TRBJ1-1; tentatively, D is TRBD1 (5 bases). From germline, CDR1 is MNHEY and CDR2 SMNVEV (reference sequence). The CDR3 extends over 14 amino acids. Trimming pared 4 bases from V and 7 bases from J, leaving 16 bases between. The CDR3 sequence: CASSSPGRPVEAFF. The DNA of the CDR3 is TGTGCCAGCAGTTCTCCAGGGCGTCCGGTTGAAGCTTTCTTT.

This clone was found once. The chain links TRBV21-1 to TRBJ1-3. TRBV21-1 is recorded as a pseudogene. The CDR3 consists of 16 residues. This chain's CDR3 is CASSPPHGDSGNTIYF. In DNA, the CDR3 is TGTGCCAGCAGCCCCCCGCACGGAGACTCTGGAAACACCATATATTTT.

CDR3 nucleotides: TGTGCCAGCAGCCAGACAGGACCCTATGGCTACACCTTC. Protein product: CASSQTGPYGYTF. The chain recombines TRBV4-2 with TRBJ1-2, with TRBD1 as a possible D gene (6 bases). This CDR3 comprises 13 residues. V was cut by 3 bases and J by 4 bases, with 9 bases left in between. Germline CDR1 LGHNA, CDR2 YNFKEQ.

CDR3 DNA sequence: TGTGCCAGCAGACTGGGACAGGGTTATAATTCACCCCTCCACTTT. Amino acid sequence: CASRLGQGYNSPLHF. V gene TRBV6-1 combines with J gene TRBJ1-6, with 9 bases lining up with TRBD1. This CDR3 spans 15 amino acids. The ends lost 6 bases at V and 4 bases at J; junction bases unmatched: 4. Looked up from germline, CDR1 is MNHNS and CDR2 is SASEGT.

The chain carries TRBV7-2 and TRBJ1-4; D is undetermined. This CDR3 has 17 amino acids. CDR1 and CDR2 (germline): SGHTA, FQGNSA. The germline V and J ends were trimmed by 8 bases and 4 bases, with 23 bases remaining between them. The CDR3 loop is CASAPRRPQLVNEKLFF. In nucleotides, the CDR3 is TGTGCCAGCGCGCCCCGTCGTCCCCAGTTGGTTAATGAAAAACTGTTTTTT.

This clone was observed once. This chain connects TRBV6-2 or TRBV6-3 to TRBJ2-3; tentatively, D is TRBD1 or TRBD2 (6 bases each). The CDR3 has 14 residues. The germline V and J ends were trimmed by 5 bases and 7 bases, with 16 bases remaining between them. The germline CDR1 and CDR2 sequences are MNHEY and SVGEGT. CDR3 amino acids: CASSTKQGRHTQYF. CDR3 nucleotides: TGTGCCAGCAGTACAAAGCAGGGGAGGCATACGCAGTATTTT.

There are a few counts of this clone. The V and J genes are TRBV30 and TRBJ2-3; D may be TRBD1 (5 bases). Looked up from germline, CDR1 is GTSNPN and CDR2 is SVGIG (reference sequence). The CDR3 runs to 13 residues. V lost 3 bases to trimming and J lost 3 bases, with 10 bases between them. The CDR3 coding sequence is TGTGCCTGGAGGGCAGCAGGGACAGATACGCAGTATTTT. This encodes CAWRAAGTDTQYF.

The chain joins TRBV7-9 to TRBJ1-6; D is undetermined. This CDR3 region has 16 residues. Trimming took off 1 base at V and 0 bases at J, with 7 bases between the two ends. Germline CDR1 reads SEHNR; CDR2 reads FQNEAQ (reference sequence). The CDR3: CASSLGSSSYNSPLHF. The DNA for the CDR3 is TGTGCCAGCAGCTTAGGCAGCAGCTCCTATAATTCACCCCTCCACTTT.

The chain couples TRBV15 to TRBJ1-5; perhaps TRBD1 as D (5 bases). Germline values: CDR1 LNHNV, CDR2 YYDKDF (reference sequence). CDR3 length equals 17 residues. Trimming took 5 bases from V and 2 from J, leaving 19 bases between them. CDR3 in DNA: TGTGCCACCAGCGCTGGGGCAAGGGGAAGCGGCAATCAGCCCCAGCATTTT. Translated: CATSAGARGSGNQPQHF.

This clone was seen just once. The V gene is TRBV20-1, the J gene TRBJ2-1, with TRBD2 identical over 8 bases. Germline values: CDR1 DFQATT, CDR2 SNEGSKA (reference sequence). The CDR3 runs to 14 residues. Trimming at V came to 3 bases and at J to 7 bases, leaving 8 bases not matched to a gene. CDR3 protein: CSASPAGVGNEQFF. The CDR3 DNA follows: TGCAGTGCTAGTCCAGCGGGAGTAGGGAATGAGCAGTTCTTC.

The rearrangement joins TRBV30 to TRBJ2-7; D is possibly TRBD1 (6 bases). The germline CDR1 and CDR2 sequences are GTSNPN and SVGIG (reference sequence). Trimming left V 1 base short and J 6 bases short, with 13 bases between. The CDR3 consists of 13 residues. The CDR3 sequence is CAWSASIRGEQYF. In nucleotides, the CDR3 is TGTGCCTGGAGTGCAAGCATCAGGGGCGAGCAGTACTTC.

CDR3 nucleotide sequence: TGTGCCAGTAGTGTACAGGGGATGAGGAACACTGAAGCTTTCTTT. This gives the protein CASSVQGMRNTEAFF. This chain joins TRBV19 and TRBJ1-1; TRBD1 matches 7 bases. The V segment lost 5 bases and the J segment 1 base; nucleotides outside the gene matches: 7. The length of the CDR3 is 15 residues. From germline, CDR1 is LNHDA and CDR2 SQIVND (reference sequence).

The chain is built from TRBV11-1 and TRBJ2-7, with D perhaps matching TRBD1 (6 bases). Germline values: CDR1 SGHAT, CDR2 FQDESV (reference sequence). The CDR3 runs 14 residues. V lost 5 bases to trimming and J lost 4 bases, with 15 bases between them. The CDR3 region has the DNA TGTGCCAGCAGCGTACAGGGTTATAATTACGAGCAGTACTTC. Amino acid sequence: CASSVQGYNYEQYF.

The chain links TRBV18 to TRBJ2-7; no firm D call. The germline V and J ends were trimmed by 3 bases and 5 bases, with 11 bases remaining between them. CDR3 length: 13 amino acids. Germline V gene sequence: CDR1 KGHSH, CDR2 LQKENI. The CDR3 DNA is TGTGCCAGCTCACCCCCGGTACGTAACGAGCAGTACTTC. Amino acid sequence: CASSPPVRNEQYF. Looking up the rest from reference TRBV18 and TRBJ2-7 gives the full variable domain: NAGVMQNPRHLVRRRGQEARLRCSPMKGHSHVYWYRQLPEEGLKFMVYLQKENIIDESGMPKERFSAEFPKEGPSILRIQQVVRGDSAAYFCASSPPVRNEQYFGPGTRLTVT.

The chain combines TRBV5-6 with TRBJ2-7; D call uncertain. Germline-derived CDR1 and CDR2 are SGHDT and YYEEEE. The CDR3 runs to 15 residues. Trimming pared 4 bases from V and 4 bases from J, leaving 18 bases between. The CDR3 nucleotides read TGTGCCAGCAGCCAGACGTGGAAAGGGATTTACGAGCAGTACTTC. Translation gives CASSQTWKGIYEQYF.

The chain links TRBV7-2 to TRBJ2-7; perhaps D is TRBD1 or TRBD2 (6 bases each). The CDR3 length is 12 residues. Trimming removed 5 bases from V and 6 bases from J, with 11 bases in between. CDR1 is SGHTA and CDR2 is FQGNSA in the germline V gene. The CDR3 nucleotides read TGTGCCAGCAGCCCGCCGGGGGCCGAGCAGTACTTC. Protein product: CASSPPGAEQYF.

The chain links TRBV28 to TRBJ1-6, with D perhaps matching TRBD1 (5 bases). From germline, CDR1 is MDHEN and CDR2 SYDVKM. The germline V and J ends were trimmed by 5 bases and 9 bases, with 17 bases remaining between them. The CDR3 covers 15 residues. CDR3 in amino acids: CASSRLSGIGSPLHF. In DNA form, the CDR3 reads TGTGCCAGCAGTCGTCTCTCAGGGATAGGTTCACCCCTCCACTTT.

CDR3 residues: CASSLQASRDYEQYF. The DNA for the CDR3 is TGTGCCAGCAGCTTACAAGCTAGCCGCGACTACGAGCAGTACTTC. This chain uses TRBV7-2 with TRBJ2-7; TRBD2 is a possible D gene (5 bases). Germline lookup yields CDR1 SGHTA and CDR2 FQGNSA. Trimming left V 2 bases short and J 3 bases short, with 14 bases between. CDR3 length: 15 residues.

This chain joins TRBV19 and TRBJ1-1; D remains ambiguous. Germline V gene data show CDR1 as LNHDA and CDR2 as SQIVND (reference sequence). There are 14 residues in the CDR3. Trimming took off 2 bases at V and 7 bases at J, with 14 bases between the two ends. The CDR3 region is CASSIRGRRDEAFF. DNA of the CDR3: TGTGCCAGTAGTATAAGAGGGCGCCGGGATGAAGCTTTCTTT.

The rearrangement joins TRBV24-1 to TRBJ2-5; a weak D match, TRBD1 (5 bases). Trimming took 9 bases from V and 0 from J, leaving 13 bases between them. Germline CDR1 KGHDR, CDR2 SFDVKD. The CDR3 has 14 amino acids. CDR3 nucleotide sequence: TGTGCCACCGGAGACAGACGCAACCAAGAGACCCAGTACTTC. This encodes CATGDRRNQETQYF.

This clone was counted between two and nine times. The CDR3 sequence is CASTSRGMNTEAFF. The CDR3 DNA is TGTGCCAGCACCTCCAGAGGGATGAACACTGAAGCTTTCTTT. The chain links TRBV11-1 to TRBJ1-1, with D unclear. Germline lookup yields CDR1 SGHAT and CDR2 FQDESV (reference sequence). The CDR3 has 14 residues. Trimming removed 7 bases at V and 0 bases at J, with 12 bases between.

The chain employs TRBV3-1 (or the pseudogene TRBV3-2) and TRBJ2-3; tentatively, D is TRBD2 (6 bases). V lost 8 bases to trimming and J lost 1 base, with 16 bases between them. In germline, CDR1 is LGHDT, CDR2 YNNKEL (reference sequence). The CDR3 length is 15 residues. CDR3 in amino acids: CASHDGGLRTDTQYF. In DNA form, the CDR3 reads TGTGCCAGCCACGACGGGGGTCTCCGCACAGATACGCAGTATTTT.

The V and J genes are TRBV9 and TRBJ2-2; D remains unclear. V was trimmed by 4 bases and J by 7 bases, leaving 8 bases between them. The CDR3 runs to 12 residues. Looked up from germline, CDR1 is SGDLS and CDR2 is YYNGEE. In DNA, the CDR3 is TGTGCCAGCAGCCCCCGTGACGGGGAGCTGTTTTTT. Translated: CASSPRDGELFF. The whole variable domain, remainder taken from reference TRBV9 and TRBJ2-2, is DSGVTQTPKHLITATGQRVTLRCSPRSGDLSVYWYQQSLDQGLQFLIQYYNGEERAKGNILERFSAQQFPDLHSELNLSSLELGDSALYFCASSPRDGELFFGEGSRLTVL.

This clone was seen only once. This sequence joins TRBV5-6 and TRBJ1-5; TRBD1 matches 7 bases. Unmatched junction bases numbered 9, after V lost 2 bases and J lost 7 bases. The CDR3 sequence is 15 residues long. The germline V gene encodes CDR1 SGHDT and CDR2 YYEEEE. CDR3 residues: CASSFGRGTEQPQHF. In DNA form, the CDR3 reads TGTGCCAGCAGCTTCGGCAGGGGGACGGAACAGCCCCAGCATTTT. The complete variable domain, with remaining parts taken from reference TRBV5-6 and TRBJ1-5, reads DAGVTQSPTHLIKTRGQQVTLRCSPKSGHDTVSWYQQALGQGPQFIFQYYEEEERQRGNFPDRFSGHQFPNYSSELNVNALLLGDSALYLCASSFGRGTEQPQHFGDGTRLSIL.

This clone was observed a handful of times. The CDR3: CASSSPGQGVYEQYF. DNA for the CDR3: TGTGCCAGCAGCTCTCCGGGACAGGGGGTTTACGAGCAGTACTTC. V is TRBV13 and J is TRBJ2-7; 11 bases fit TRBD1. Germline CDR1 and CDR2: PRHDT and FYEKMQ (reference sequence). The CDR3 is 15 residues long. V trimming: 4 bases; J trimming: 4 bases; junction bases outside the gene matches: 6.

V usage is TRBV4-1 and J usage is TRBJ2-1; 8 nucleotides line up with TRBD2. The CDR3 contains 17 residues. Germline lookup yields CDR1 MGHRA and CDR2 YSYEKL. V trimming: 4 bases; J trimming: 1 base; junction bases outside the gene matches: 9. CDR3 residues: CASSRLSKRESYNEQFF. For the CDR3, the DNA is TGCGCCAGCAGCCGCCTATCCAAGCGGGAGTCCTACAATGAGCAGTTCTTC.